The T cell receptor beta chain described here comes from a study of OX40 agonist ivuxolimab in advanced cancers. Overall study context: The eligibility criteria allowed prior anti-PD-1, anti-PD-L1 or anti-CTLA-4 therapy, and roughly 39% had some. Partial responses were achieved by three patients, one with hepatocellular carcinoma and two with cutaneous melanoma.

The assay was immunoSEQ multiplex PCR, and TCRdb's table has in-frame clones only and misses some. This table has around 80,000 clones, around nine tenths appearing once. Any history of autoimmune disease or systemic immunosuppression disqualified patients. Germline V gene lookup returns CDR1 SGDLS and CDR2 YYNGEE. Trimming cost V 3 bases and J 4 bases; bases outside gene matches: 6. This CDR3 has 16 residues. This chain uses TRBV9 with TRBJ2-1; 11 nucleotides align to TRBD2. The sample was CD4+ or CD8+ T cells sorted from blood, taken in a trial of the OX40 agonist ivuxolimab. The sequence came from an adult with an advanced solid tumor such as melanoma, head and neck, liver or kidney cancer. The DNA of the CDR3 is TGTGCCAGCAGCGCAACCGGGACTAGCGGTTACAATGAGCAGTTCTTC. It specifies CASSATGTSGYNEQFF.